Below are 25 T cell receptor beta chains sequenced from a single sample in a study of blood T cell repertoires in COVID-19. Here immunoSEQ multiplex PCR was the method, and the copy in TCRdb shows in-frame clones only, minus some. The table lists just under 350,000 clones, 65% to 85% of them singletons. Sequencing input: peripheral blood. Every receptor here comes from a man between 25 and 39 years old with active or convalescent COVID-19.

V is TRBV30 and J is TRBJ1-6, with TRBD1 matching 10 bases. V trimming: 4 bases; J trimming: 10 bases; junction bases outside the gene matches: 7. CDR1 and CDR2 (germline): GTSNPN, SVGIG (reference sequence). This CDR3 is built from 14 residues. This CDR3 reads CAWTRDRGSSPLHF. The CDR3 DNA is TGTGCCTGGACCCGGGACAGGGGTTCGTCACCCCTCCACTTT. Combining the CDR3 with reference TRBV30 and TRBJ1-6 gives the whole variable domain SQTIHQWPATLVQPVGSPLSLECTVEGTSNPNLYWYRQAAGRGLQLLFYSVGIGQISSEVPQNLSASRPQDRQFILSSKKLLLSDSGFYLCAWTRDRGSSPLHFGNGTRLTVT.

This CDR3 is CASSAGQLKGAFF. Here the CDR3 DNA reads TGTGCCAGCAGCGCGGGACAGCTAAAGGGAGCTTTCTTT. The chain recombines TRBV12-3 or TRBV12-4 with TRBJ1-1; the match to TRBD1 covers 7 bases. The junction had 11 bases not matched to a gene; V was cut back by 6 bases and J by 10 bases. The CDR3 has 13 residues.

This rearrangement joins TRBV5-1 to TRBJ2-1, with TRBD2 matching 13 bases. The CDR3 length is 16 residues. Germline loops: CDR1 SGHRS, CDR2 YFSETQ. V dropped 4 bases and J dropped 3; count of bases not matched to a gene: 4. The CDR3 nucleotides read TGCGCCAGCAGCCCTAGGACTAGCGGGGGCTACAATGAGCAGTTCTTC. Translation gives CASSPRTSGGYNEQFF.

The chain employs TRBV14 and TRBJ2-7; 7 positions agree with TRBD1. The CDR3 runs 12 residues. Germline V gives CDR1 SGHDN, CDR2 FVKESK. V trimming: 1 base; J trimming: 10 bases; junction bases outside the gene matches: 4. In nucleotides, the CDR3 is TGTGCCAGCAGCCAAGGAGGGGGCAGACAGTACTTC. Amino acid sequence: CASSQGGGRQYF.

J is TRBJ2-3 and V is TRBV2, with D hard to call. Trimming removed 3 bases at V and 5 bases at J, with 3 bases between. Germline loops: CDR1 SNHLY, CDR2 FYNNEI. The CDR3 has 11 residues. CDR3 region: CASSDGDTQYF. The CDR3 DNA reads TGTGCCAGCAGTGACGGAGATACGCAGTATTTT.

This clone occurred a few times. The J gene is TRBJ2-3, the V gene TRBV6-5; 7 nucleotides align to TRBD1. V shed 2 bases, J shed 4 bases, and the junction held 3 bases outside the gene matches. Germline CDR1 MNHEY, CDR2 SVGAGI. The CDR3 length is 14 residues. The CDR3 region has the DNA TGTGCCAGCAGTTACAGGGGGCGGCCAGATACGCAGTATTTT. Residues: CASSYRGRPDTQYF.

The V gene is TRBV12-5, the J gene TRBJ1-2; D not certain. V was trimmed by 2 bases and J by 3 bases, leaving 7 bases between them. This CDR3 has 13 residues. Per germline, CDR1 LGHNT and CDR2 FRNRAP. The CDR3 is CASGLSSDYGYTF. DNA of the CDR3: TGTGCTAGTGGTTTGTCCAGTGACTATGGCTACACCTTC.

The CDR3 region is CASSPYREKNTEAFF. CDR3 DNA: TGCGCCAGCAGCCCGTACAGGGAGAAGAACACTGAAGCTTTCTTT. The V gene is TRBV5-1, the J gene TRBJ1-1, with D possibly being TRBD1 (6 bases). Germline V CDR1 and CDR2: SGHRS, YFSETQ. The germline V and J ends were trimmed by 4 bases and 1 base, with 14 bases remaining between them. There are 15 residues in the CDR3.

This clone occurred once. The genes are TRBV7-3 and TRBJ2-5; 9 bases align to TRBD1. Per the germline V gene, CDR1 is SGHTA and CDR2 is FQGTGA. This CDR3 has 14 residues. V was pared by 4 bases and J by 4 bases, with 4 bases of the junction left unmatched. CDR3 DNA: TGTGCCAGCAGCTGGGGACAGGGCTCAGAGACCCAGTACTTC. Protein: CASSWGQGSETQYF.

This clone was found a few times. CDR3 in DNA: TGCGCCAGCAGCCCTCTCTTCGGGGGTTGGGAGACCCAGTACTTC. It yields the protein CASSPLFGGWETQYF. The rearrangement joins TRBV4-3 to TRBJ2-5; D might be TRBD2 (6 bases). The CDR3 is 15 amino acids. The V end lost 4 bases, the J end lost 5 bases, and 17 bases lay between the germline ends. Germline V gene sequence: CDR1 LGHNA, CDR2 YSLEER.

J is TRBJ2-7 and V is TRBV5-4, with 8 positions matching TRBD1. There are 14 residues in the CDR3. Trimming cost V 4 bases and J 5 bases; bases outside gene matches: 8. CDR1 is SGHNT and CDR2 is YYREEE in the germline V gene (reference sequence). CDR3 protein: CASSPGQVSHEQYF. The CDR3 DNA sequence: TGTGCCAGCAGCCCGGGACAGGTTTCGCACGAGCAGTACTTC.

The V call is TRBV7-2, the J call TRBJ2-3; 8 bases line up with TRBD2. Germline CDR1 reads SGHTA; CDR2 reads FQGNSA. The trim removed 4 bases at V and 5 bases at J, leaving 5 bases unmatched. The length of the CDR3 is 14 residues. CDR3: CASSYAGGRDTQYF. The CDR3 nucleotides are TGTGCCAGCAGCTACGCGGGAGGTAGAGATACGCAGTATTTT. The whole variable domain, filled in from reference TRBV7-2 and TRBJ2-3, reads GAGVSQSPSNKVTEKGKDVELRCDPISGHTALYWYRQSLGQGLEFLIYFQGNSAPDKSGLPSDRFSAERTGGSVSTLTIQRTQQEDSAVYLCASSYAGGRDTQYFGPGTRLTVL.

The chain recombines TRBV27 with TRBJ1-5, with D maybe TRBD1 (5 bases). CDR3 size: 15 residues. With 6 bases removed from V and 6 bases from J, the gap between germline ends came to 18 bases. Germline CDR1 and CDR2: MNHEY and SMNVEV (reference sequence). The CDR3 sequence: CASSRGRGAGQPQHF. Here the CDR3 DNA reads TGTGCCAGCAGCCGGGGGAGGGGAGCAGGTCAGCCCCAGCATTTT.

The chain has TRBV19 and TRBJ2-7; possibly TRBD1 for D (5 bases). The germline V and J ends were trimmed by 5 bases and 7 bases, with 21 bases remaining between them. CDR1 LNHDA and CDR2 SQIVND come from the germline V gene (reference sequence). The CDR3 is 15 amino acids. The CDR3 here is CASSPTLGARYEQYF. CDR3 DNA: TGTGCCAGTAGTCCCACCCTTGGGGCGCGTTATGAGCAGTACTTC.

This chain joins TRBV4-3 and TRBJ1-1; TRBD1 matches 7 bases. The germline gives CDR1 LGHNA, CDR2 YSLEER. The CDR3 totals 15 residues. V shed 0 bases and J 10 bases; nucleotides not matched to a gene: 11. The CDR3 spells CASSQEASEGARAFF. The CDR3 DNA follows: TGCGCCAGCAGCCAAGAGGCCTCGGAGGGGGCGCGAGCTTTCTTT.

The chain carries TRBV5-1 and TRBJ1-1; 10 bases line up with TRBD1. CDR1 and CDR2 from the germline V gene are SGHRS and YFSETQ. This CDR3 is built from 17 residues. V was pared by 3 bases and J by 5 bases, with 13 bases of the junction left unmatched. The CDR3 sequence: CASSSVPGQGRKTEAFF. As DNA, the CDR3 is TGCGCCAGCAGCTCTGTCCCGGGACAGGGGAGGAAGACTGAAGCTTTCTTT. Full variable domain (rest looked up from reference TRBV5-1 and TRBJ1-1): KAGVTQTPRYLIKTRGQQVTLSCSPISGHRSVSWYQQTPGQGLQFLFEYFSETQRNKGNFPGRFSGRQFSNSRSEMNVSTLELGDSALYLCASSSVPGQGRKTEAFFGQGTRLTVV.

The rearrangement uses TRBV19 and TRBJ1-3, with 8 bases aligning to TRBD1. The CDR3 is 14 amino acids. The germline V gene has CDR1 LNHDA and CDR2 SQIVND (reference sequence). Germline trimming cut 3 bases from V and 4 bases from J; bases unmatched to any gene: 2. CDR3 bases: TGTGCCAGTAGTATCCGACAGGGGGGAAACACCATATATTTT. Amino acids: CASSIRQGGNTIYF.

This clone was seen at least ten times. The CDR3 loop is CASSLEPSTDTQYF. The DNA of the CDR3 is TGTGCCAGCAGCTTAGAGCCGAGCACAGATACGCAGTATTTT. The chain joins TRBV7-2 to TRBJ2-3, with unresolved D. V was cut by 1 base and J by 0 bases, with 5 bases left in between. CDR3 size: 14 residues. CDR1 and CDR2 from the germline V gene are SGHTA and FQGNSA.

This chain connects TRBV2 to TRBJ2-1; 13 nucleotides match TRBD2. The CDR3 extends over 15 amino acids. From germline, CDR1 is SNHLY and CDR2 FYNNEI. Trimming at V came to 9 bases and at J to 4 bases, leaving 6 bases not matched to a gene. The CDR3 bases are TGTGCCAGAGGGCCGGGACTAGCGGGATACAATGAGCAGTTCTTC. Protein product: CARGPGLAGYNEQFF.

This chain joins TRBV6-5 and TRBJ2-1, with TRBD2 matching over 13 bases. Germline V gene sequence: CDR1 MNHEY, CDR2 SVGAGI. The CDR3 sequence is 15 residues long. V gave up 6 bases and J gave up 5 bases; unmatched junction bases: 4. The CDR3 here is CASRQLAGGDNEQFF. The CDR3 nucleotides read TGTGCCAGCAGGCAACTAGCGGGAGGGGACAATGAGCAGTTCTTC.

This chain uses TRBV5-4 with TRBJ2-1, with D possibly being TRBD2 (5 bases). Trimming took off 0 bases at V and 2 bases at J, with 15 bases between the two ends. This CDR3 has 17 residues. Germline assignment: CDR1 SGHNT and CDR2 YYREEE (reference sequence). CDR3 nucleotides: TGTGCCAGCAGCTTGGGCGGGCTAGCCCCCGCCTACAATGAGCAGTTCTTC. It translates to CASSLGGLAPAYNEQFF.

The genes are TRBV20-1 and TRBJ2-3; weak D call: TRBD1 (5 bases). The CDR3 contains 11 residues. The V gene's germline CDR1 is DFQATT and CDR2 SNEGSKA (reference sequence). The CDR3 DNA reads as TGCAGGGGCTCCAGGGCAGATACGCAGTATTTT. Translation gives CRGSRADTQYF.

This CDR3 is CATGGQGAGGGADTQYF. The CDR3, as DNA: TGTGCCACCGGCGGACAGGGGGCTGGAGGGGGTGCAGATACGCAGTATTTT. The chain links TRBV24-1 to TRBJ2-3, with 11 nucleotides matching TRBD1. There are 17 residues in the CDR3. The germline CDR1 and CDR2 sequences are KGHDR and SFDVKD. After removal of 9 bases from V and 4 bases from J, the junction contained 14 bases not matched to a gene.

The V and J genes are TRBV15 and TRBJ1-5; D gene ambiguous. V was pared by 8 bases and J by 4 bases, with 9 bases between. Germline CDR1 is LNHNV and CDR2 is YYDKDF (reference sequence). CDR3 length: 12 amino acids. The CDR3 reads CATSVPNQPQHF. The CDR3 DNA follows: TGTGCCACCTCGGTCCCTAATCAGCCCCAGCATTTT. The full variable domain, with the rest looked up from reference TRBV15 and TRBJ1-5, is DAMVIQNPRYQVTQFGKPVTLSCSQTLNHNVMYWYQQKSSQAPKLLFHYYDKDFNNEADTPDNFQSRRPNTSFCFLDIRSPGLGDTAMYLCATSVPNQPQHFGDGTRLSIL.

This clone was observed a handful of times. The V gene is TRBV15, the J gene TRBJ2-1; 8 nucleotides match TRBD2. This CDR3 spans 13 amino acids. With V trimmed by 9 bases and J by 8 bases, 9 bases remained unmatched. Germline V gene sequence: CDR1 LNHNV, CDR2 YYDKDF (reference sequence). The CDR3 bases are TGTGCCACTCAGCCGGGAGGGCTGGATGAGCAGTTCTTC. This sequence encodes CATQPGGLDEQFF.